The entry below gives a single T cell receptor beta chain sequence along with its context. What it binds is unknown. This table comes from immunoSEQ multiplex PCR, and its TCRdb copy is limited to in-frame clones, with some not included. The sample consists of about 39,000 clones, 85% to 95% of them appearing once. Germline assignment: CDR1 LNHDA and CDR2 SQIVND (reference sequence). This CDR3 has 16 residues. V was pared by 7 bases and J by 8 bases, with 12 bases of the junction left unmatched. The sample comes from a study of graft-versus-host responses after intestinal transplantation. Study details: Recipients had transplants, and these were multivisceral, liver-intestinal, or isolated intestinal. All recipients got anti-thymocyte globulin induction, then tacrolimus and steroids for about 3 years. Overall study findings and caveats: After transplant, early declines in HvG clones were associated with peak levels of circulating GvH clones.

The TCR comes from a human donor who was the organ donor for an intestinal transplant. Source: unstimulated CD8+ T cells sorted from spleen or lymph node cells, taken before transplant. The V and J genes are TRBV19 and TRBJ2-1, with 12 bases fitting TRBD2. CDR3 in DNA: TGTGCCAGTACCCCAACCGGGACTAGCGGGTTCGATGAGCAGTTCTTC. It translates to CASTPTGTSGFDEQFF.